One and the same sample provided the 2 T cell receptor beta chains below, sequenced in a study of cytomegalovirus exposure and HLA in healthy donors (dated by TCRdb to about 2017). Library preparation was by the immunoSEQ multiplex PCR assay. A mixture of 60 forward primers for TCR Vbeta segments and 13 reverse primers for TCR Jbeta segments was used in the multiplex PCR. TCRdb provides this immuneACCESS table in a form limited to in-frame rearrangements. Some clones are lacking; in checked studies, under half of them reflect an unresolved V gene, and why the rest are absent is not known. Present in this sample are 150,000 to 200,000 clones, 85% of which were seen just once. The top ten clones comprise about 2.3% of the sample. Sequences were obtained from PBMCs. The receptors derive from a woman between 50 and 59 years old in good health and CMV-seronegative.

This clone was recorded once. The chain links TRBV7-9 to TRBJ1-2; 10 positions agree with TRBD1. The V gene's germline CDR1 is SEHNR and CDR2 FQNEAQ (reference sequence). Trimming cost V 7 bases and J 3 bases; bases outside gene matches: 8. The CDR3 consists of 15 residues. The CDR3 DNA is TGTGCCAGCATCCCCGGGGGGACAGGGGACTATGGCTACACCTTC. Its protein is CASIPGGTGDYGYTF.

V gene TRBV6-5 combines with J gene TRBJ1-2; 12 bases fit TRBD1. This CDR3 region has 15 residues. Trimming took 5 bases from V and 7 from J; bases not matched to a gene: 8. Germline assignment: CDR1 MNHEY and CDR2 SVGAGI. The chain's CDR3 is CASSQTGTGGVGYTF. For the CDR3, the DNA is TGTGCCAGCAGTCAAACCGGGACAGGGGGCGTTGGCTACACCTTC.